A selection of T cell receptor beta chains follows, all from one sample in a study of control samples from healthy donors and cancer patients. Method: immunoSEQ multiplex PCR; TCRdb's copy keeps in-frame clones and lacks some. The sample comprises 96,000 or so clones, approximately 93% of which are singletons, and 6.5% to 9.5% rests with the top ten. Specimen: blood. The receptors were sampled from a man aged 18 to 29 in good health. Each CDR3 is given with its conserved first and last residue. Fields, in order: D gene, J gene, clone size, V gene, CDR3 DNA, CDR3 protein. D genes are given only for firm matches. Size is stated for part of the rows, as once, few or many counts, or as a class when the clone is expanded.

d_gene: NA; j_gene: TRBJ1-5; abundance: NA; v_gene: TRBV12-3/TRBV12-4; CDR3nt: TGTGCCAGCAGTGGGTCGGGGTATCAGCCCCAGCATTTT; CDR3aa: CASSGSGYQPQHF
d_gene: NA; j_gene: TRBJ1-5; abundance: NA; v_gene: TRBV27; CDR3nt: TGTGCCAGCAGTTTAAGGGGAACTCAGCCCCAGCATTTT; CDR3aa: CASSLRGTQPQHF
d_gene: NA; j_gene: TRBJ1-2; abundance: once; v_gene: TRBV5-1; CDR3nt: TGCGCCAGCAGCTTGGGGGGTATATATGGCTACACCTTC; CDR3aa: CASSLGGIYGYTF
d_gene: TRBD2; j_gene: TRBJ2-7; abundance: once; v_gene: TRBV28; CDR3nt: TGTGCCAGCAGTTTGTTCGGGACTAGCGGCTCCTACGAGCAGTACTTC; CDR3aa: CASSLFGTSGSYEQYF
d_gene: TRBD1; j_gene: TRBJ1-2; abundance: NA; v_gene: TRBV2; CDR3nt: TGTGCCAGCAGCCCGGGACAGGGTACCCCTAACTATGGCTACACCTTC; CDR3aa: CASSPGQGTPNYGYTF
d_gene: NA; j_gene: TRBJ1-3; abundance: NA; v_gene: TRBV19; CDR3nt: TGTGCCACCACGGGGGCGCCTGGAAACACCATATATTTT; CDR3aa: CATTGAPGNTIYF
d_gene: NA; j_gene: TRBJ2-7; abundance: NA; v_gene: TRBV27; CDR3nt: TGTGCCAGCAGTTTGAGGGGTATGGACGAGCAGTACTTC; CDR3aa: CASSLRGMDEQYF
d_gene: NA; j_gene: TRBJ1-2; abundance: NA; v_gene: TRBV19; CDR3nt: TGTGCCAGTAGTATAGGGCCAACCGACAGTCGCGGCTACACCTTC; CDR3aa: CASSIGPTDSRGYTF
d_gene: TRBD1; j_gene: TRBJ1-4; abundance: NA; v_gene: TRBV6-1; CDR3nt: TGTGCCAGCAGTGAAAAGCAGGGGGCAGGGAAACTGTTTTTT; CDR3aa: CASSEKQGAGKLFF
d_gene: NA; j_gene: TRBJ2-7; abundance: NA; v_gene: TRBV6-2/TRBV6-3; CDR3nt: TGTGCCAGCAGTTACAGGGGACCCACCTACGAGCAGTACTTC; CDR3aa: CASSYRGPTYEQYF
d_gene: NA; j_gene: TRBJ2-5; abundance: NA; v_gene: TRBV11-2; CDR3nt: TGTGCCAGCAGGTACGGCCTCAGCCAAGAGACCCAGTACTTC; CDR3aa: CASRYGLSQETQYF
d_gene: TRBD1; j_gene: TRBJ1-4; abundance: NA; v_gene: TRBV5-4; CDR3nt: TGTGCCAGCAGCGATAACAGGGGTGGGAATGAAAAACTGTTTTTT; CDR3aa: CASSDNRGGNEKLFF
d_gene: NA; j_gene: TRBJ2-4; abundance: once; v_gene: TRBV6-2/TRBV6-3; CDR3nt: TGTGCCAGCAGTTACTTGACCTTCGCCAAAAACATTCAGTACTTC; CDR3aa: CASSYLTFAKNIQYF
d_gene: NA; j_gene: TRBJ1-2; abundance: NA; v_gene: TRBV4-2; CDR3nt: TGTGCCAGCAGCCAAGATGCGGCAACTAGGGGCTACACCTTC; CDR3aa: CASSQDAATRGYTF
d_gene: TRBD1; j_gene: TRBJ2-7; abundance: NA; v_gene: TRBV3-1/TRBV3-2; CDR3nt: TGTGCCAGCAGCCACTTGACAGGGGACTACGAGCAGTACTTC; CDR3aa: CASSHLTGDYEQYF